This TCR beta chain originates from a study of regulatory T cells in long-lasting Graves disease. This CDR3 contains 15 residues. V dropped 0 bases and J dropped 7; count of bases not matched to a gene: 5. Per germline, CDR1 KGHSH and CDR2 LQKENI. The time point denotes: newly diagnosed GD, antithyroid drugs for less than 3 months. PBMC-extracted RNA yielded the TCR library. In this cohort, patients came from an endocrinology department located in Xi'an, China. Building of the TCR beta libraries involved iRepertoire HTBI primers and Arm-PCR of CDR3 regions. Via MiXCR, TCRdb re-called the multiplex PCR reads, giving one row per CDR3 protein. The profile shows 350,000 to 550,000 distinct CDR3 sequences, about 17% of them singletons. The same data also contributed to another study, on T cells in Graves' hyperthyroidism and ophthalmopathy. As that study records: An initial round of RT-PCR targeting the TCR CDR3 relied on the HTBI primer set.

Material: peripheral blood mononuclear cells (PBMCs), obtained at new diagnosis, from a patient treated with antithyroid drugs. The source of this sequence is a woman younger than 35 with Graves disease. The chain has TRBV18 and TRBJ2-1; 8 bases line up with TRBD2. The CDR3: CASSPPSGSRNEQFF. As DNA, the CDR3 is TGTGCCAGCTCACCACCAAGCGGGAGCCGGAATGAGCAGTTCTTC.